This T cell receptor beta chain was identified during a study of molecular identifiers for immune sequencing clone quantification. TCR libraries were built in bulk with a published protocol and specific TCR primers. TCRdb re-derived calls from the PCR reads in MiXCR, one entry per CDR3 protein. This table holds over 550,000 distinct CDR3 sequences, about 25% found once. CDR1 is DFQATT and CDR2 is SNEGSKA in the germline V gene (reference sequence). The CDR3 is 14 amino acids. Points on this clonotype: At one end, the junction sequence differs from germline, possibly due to a read error.

Investigators produced naive CD8 libraries from 20,000 to 1,000,000 sorted cells, drawing on 10%, 30% or 50% RNA. The sample comprised naive CD8+ T cells from blood, with Jurkat cell RNA spiked in. Subset here: FACS-sorted CD8+CD4-CCR7+CD45RA+ naive T cells. The rearrangement joins TRBV20-1 to TRBJ2-7; a possible D gene is TRBD2 (5 bases). The source is a human donor in good health. Some libraries in this study had Jurkat cell RNA spiked in. The CDR3 region is CSARDFGERYAQSF. CDR3 coding DNA: TGCAGTGCTAGAGATTTCGGGGAGCGGTACGCGCAGTCCTTC.